These T cell receptor beta chains were read from a single sample in a study of beta chain features in type 1 diabetes. TCRdb's table, derived via immunoSEQ multiplex PCR, lists solely in-frame clones and lacks some. The repertoire has some 150,000 clones, roughly 10% of them found once; the top ten carry 0.65%. Sequencing input: central memory CD4+ T cells from blood. The receptors originated from a woman aged 35 to 49 in good health. CDR3s include the opening cysteine and the closing phenylalanine or tryptophan. The D gene is left open where the match is weak. Clone size is shown for a subset of rows, as once, few, many or a class of expanded clone.

clone size	D gene	V gene	J gene	CDR3 protein	CDR3 DNA
few	TRBD1	TRBV11-2	TRBJ2-7	CASTLDRDYEQYF	TGTGCCAGCACCTTGGACAGGGACTACGAGCAGTACTTC
-	-	TRBV7-7	TRBJ2-3	CASSPRGGGTDTQYF	TGTGCCAGCAGCCCTCGAGGGGGGGGCACAGATACGCAGTATTTT
few	TRBD1	TRBV9	TRBJ2-5	CASSIGQGSQYF	TGTGCCAGCAGCATCGGACAGGGGAGCCAGTACTTC
-	-	TRBV7-8	TRBJ1-5	CASSLVPYRDNQPQHF	TGTGCCAGCAGCTTAGTTCCTTACAGGGACAATCAGCCCCAGCATTTT
-	TRBD1	TRBV6-1	TRBJ2-3	CASSALDRGADTQYF	TGTGCCAGCAGTGCCCTCGACAGGGGGGCAGATACGCAGTATTTT
-	TRBD1	TRBV18	TRBJ1-1	CASSLGQGLNTEAFF	TGTGCCAGCTCCCTAGGACAGGGTTTGAACACTGAAGCTTTCTTT
few	-	TRBV7-7	TRBJ2-7	CASSLGQGDEQYF	TGTGCCAGCAGCTTAGGGCAGGGCGACGAGCAGTACTTC
-	TRBD1	TRBV27	TRBJ1-5	CASNPLQNRGHSNQPQHF	TGTGCCAGCAACCCCCTCCAAAACAGGGGCCATAGCAATCAGCCCCAGCATTTT
few	-	TRBV10-2	TRBJ2-3	CASSASTDTQYF	TGCGCCAGCAGTGCTAGCACAGATACGCAGTATTTT
few	TRBD1	TRBV6-1	TRBJ1-4	CASRDRLGEKLFF	TGTGCCAGCCGGGACAGGCTCGGTGAAAAACTGTTTTTT
once	-	TRBV5-4	TRBJ2-5	CASSLVGGGAQETQYF	TGTGCCAGCAGCTTGGTTGGCGGTGGGGCTCAAGAGACCCAGTACTTC
-	TRBD2	TRBV7-2	TRBJ2-7	CASSSRTSGGALEQYF	TGTGCCAGCAGCTCTCGGACTAGCGGGGGGGCACTGGAGCAGTACTTC
few	TRBD2	TRBV5-4	TRBJ2-7	CASSLGSPRLAGYEQYF	TGTGCCAGCAGCTTGGGTTCTCCTCGACTAGCGGGCTACGAGCAGTACTTC
few	TRBD1	TRBV9	TRBJ1-2	CASSVGGQGGGYTF	TGTGCCAGCAGCGTAGGAGGACAGGGGGGCGGCTACACCTTC
-	TRBD1	TRBV25-1	TRBJ1-4	CASREKTGDQDEKLFF	TGTGCCAGCAGGGAAAAGACAGGGGACCAGGATGAAAAACTGTTTTTT
few	-	TRBV13	TRBJ2-7	CASSLGVGSYEQYF	TGTGCCAGCAGCCTCGGGGTAGGGTCCTACGAGCAGTACTTC
few	TRBD2	TRBV7-9	TRBJ2-3	CASSFYALSPGGDTDTQYF	TGTGCCAGCAGCTTCTACGCCCTGTCTCCGGGGGGAGATACAGATACGCAGTATTTT
few	TRBD1	TRBV6-1	TRBJ1-5	CASSERTGNQPQHF	TGTGCCAGCAGTGAACGGACAGGGAATCAGCCCCAGCATTTT
-	-	TRBV5-1	TRBJ1-2	CASSLGVQGLSGGYTF	TGCGCCAGCAGCTTGGGGGTTCAGGGGCTATCTGGAGGCTACACCTTC
-	TRBD2	TRBV9	TRBJ2-5	CASSASGGAQETQYF	TGTGCCAGCAGCGCTAGCGGGGGGGCCCAAGAGACCCAGTACTTC
few	TRBD2	TRBV7-2	TRBJ2-1	CASSLDRASGVSEQFF	TGTGCCAGCAGCTTAGATCGCGCTAGCGGGGTCAGTGAGCAGTTCTTC
few	-	TRBV19	TRBJ1-1	CASTRTTNTEAFF	TGTGCCAGTACTCGGACAACGAACACTGAAGCTTTCTTT
-	-	TRBV7-2	TRBJ1-2	CASSPGWSAGEGYTF	TGTGCCAGCAGTCCTGGGTGGTCGGCAGGGGAAGGCTACACCTTC
few	TRBD1	TRBV5-1	TRBJ2-1	CASSFGTGRNEQFF	TGCGCCAGCAGCTTCGGGACAGGGAGGAATGAGCAGTTCTTC
-	-	TRBV5-1	TRBJ1-2	CASSLVGDYGYTF	TGCGCCAGCAGCTTGGTTGGAGACTATGGCTACACCTTC
few	-	TRBV5-1	TRBJ2-3	CASSTRLGTADTQYF	TGCGCCAGCAGCACCCGACTAGGGACGGCAGATACGCAGTATTTT
-	TRBD1	TRBV27	TRBJ2-5	CASSPTGGFGAPWETQYF	TGTGCCAGCAGCCCCACAGGGGGCTTCGGTGCACCGTGGGAGACCCAGTACTTC
few	TRBD1	TRBV11-1	TRBJ1-2	CASSSVTGTQGYTF	TGTGCCAGCAGCTCGGTGACAGGGACACAGGGCTACACCTTC
many	-	TRBV19	TRBJ1-2	CASSAKGGYGYTF	TGTGCCAGTAGTGCCAAGGGAGGCTATGGCTACACCTTC
few	TRBD1	TRBV7-9	TRBJ2-6	CASSQQDRVDGANVLTF	TGCGCCAGCAGCCAGCAAGACAGGGTGGATGGGGCCAACGTCCTGACTTTC
many	TRBD2	TRBV7-9	TRBJ2-1	CASSSELAGGSDEQFF	TGTGCCAGCAGCTCGGAACTAGCGGGGGGGAGCGATGAGCAGTTCTTC
-	-	TRBV6-5	TRBJ1-2	CASSPLRGGPYGYTF	TGTGCCAGCAGTCCCCTCCGCGGGGGTCCCTATGGCTACACCTTC
-	-	TRBV7-9	TRBJ1-1	CASSLARQATEAFF	TGTGCCAGCAGCTTAGCAAGGCAGGCCACTGAAGCTTTCTTT
few	-	TRBV11-2	TRBJ2-5	CASSYVAGEGTQYF	TGTGCCAGCAGCTACGTGGCGGGCGAGGGGACCCAGTACTTC
few	-	TRBV18	TRBJ1-1	CASSEQGTEAFF	TGTGCCAGCTCAGAACAGGGCACTGAAGCTTTCTTT
few	-	TRBV6-1	TRBJ2-2	CASLPNSLNTGELFF	TGTGCCAGCCTCCCTAACAGCTTGAACACCGGGGAGCTGTTTTTT
-	-	TRBV29-1	TRBJ2-7	CSVARGTTYEQYF	-
few	-	TRBV4-3	TRBJ2-2	CASSLGQPNTGELFF	TGCGCCAGCAGCCTGGGACAACCGAACACCGGGGAGCTGTTTTTT
few	-	TRBV7-8	TRBJ2-5	CASSRGTLQETQYF	TGTGCCAGCAGCCGGGGAACCCTACAAGAGACCCAGTACTTC
few	-	TRBV9	TRBJ2-1	CASSVDPVVEQFF	TGTGCCAGCAGCGTAGACCCCGTAGTTGAGCAGTTCTTC
few	-	TRBV27	TRBJ2-1	CASTPTGTGYNEQFF	TGTGCCAGCACCCCCACCGGGACTGGTTACAATGAGCAGTTCTTC
-	TRBD2	TRBV6-5	TRBJ2-7	CASRSGTKQISEQYF	TGTGCCAGCAGATCCGGGACTAAACAGATCTCCGAGCAGTACTTC
-	TRBD2	TRBV25-1	TRBJ2-3	CASSGLPIAGDTDTQYF	TGTGCCAGCAGTGGCCTACCGATAGCGGGGGACACAGATACGCAGTATTTT